This T cell receptor (beta chain) is from a study of CD8 T cells in ankylosing spondylitis (dated by TCRdb to between 2016 and 2019). As for the study more broadly: To find TCR variants linked to disease, the study profiled T cell receptor beta repertoires in ankylosing spondylitis patients and healthy donors. The full study cohort was made up of approximately 27 ankylosing spondylitis patients and roughly 100 healthy donors. Peripheral blood was sampled, and synovial fluid was also collected from ankylosing spondylitis patients.

CDR1 and CDR2 were assigned from the germline V gene as SQVTM and ANQGSEA. The CDR3 covers 13 residues, taking in both the cysteine and the phenylalanine. Only the CDR3 region is kept as DNA, spanning 39 bases read in frame from base 1. V sheds 6 bases and J sheds 2 bases, leaving 14 bases between their ends. Findings and caveats that apply to the study as a whole: Some motif variants had previously been reported in the synovial fluid and blood of reactive arthritis patients, which suggests shared mechanisms of disease initiation. The disease-linked clones had a CD8+ phenotype and were found at relatively low frequencies in peripheral blood. The disease-linked clones were reported as significantly enriched in matched synovial fluid samples from ankylosing spondylitis patients. Blood from ankylosing spondylitis patients appeared to be characterized by a TCR beta motif composed of roughly 8 highly homologous amino acid variants.

Sequencing was performed on an Illumina HiSeq 2500. Quantitative 5'-RACE with molecular barcodes was the method used to prepare the TCR beta libraries. The published analysis was carried out like this. Disease-linked TCR variants were identified with a new computational method built on a probabilistic model of VDJ rearrangement. The public sequencing data were trimmed at Q25 with fastp and processed into clonotypes with MiXCR by TCRdb, which kept only in-frame beta chains. When rows share a CDR3 protein, they turn into one entry using the most common DNA and genes. The V and J calls come from TCRdb's annotation, not from the publication. For this sample the table gives some 270,000 distinct CDR3 sequences, of which around 32% were detected only once. Around 4% of the sample is in the top ten clones. Notes on this clonotype: Its antigen is still unknown. The record has no base qualities; no much larger clone is one base away.

This receptor was obtained from a male donor with ankylosing spondylitis or in good health (not recorded which). Recombination joined TRBV29-1 with TRBJ2-7; the D gene assignment is ambiguous. Sequenced material: blood, either unsorted or a sorted T cell fraction (not recorded which). DNA sequence: TGCAGCGTGACCCCTCCCTGGGCCTACGAGCAGTACTTC. This codes for CSVTPPWAYEQYF.